The present entry profiles one T cell receptor (beta chain) with its context. Measured with immunoSEQ multiplex PCR; TCRdb has only the in-frame clones, and not every one. The table records some 200,000 clones, approximately 91% of them present only once. The data were obtained in a study of T cell responses to AZD1222 COVID-19 vaccine. V gave up 5 bases and J gave up 0 bases; unmatched junction bases: 2. This CDR3 contains 15 residues. CDR1 is SQVTM, CDR2 ANQGSEA, per germline. The starting material was peripheral blood, obtained on day 0 of AZD1222 vaccination. The receptor was isolated from an adult in good health. The chain has TRBV29-1 and TRBJ2-1; 12 positions match TRBD2. CDR3 nucleotide sequence: TGCAGCGTTATGACTAGCGGGAGCTCCTACAATGAGCAGTTCTTC. It yields the protein CSVMTSGSSYNEQFF.